The present TCR beta chain was sequenced within a study of blood T cell repertoires in COVID-19. On the study more broadly: PBMCs, B-cell-depleted T cells, or T cells provided the cDNA or gDNA that made up the material.

Clones were sequenced by immunoSEQ multiplex PCR, and TCRdb holds only the in-frame ones, with some missing. This table has about 400,000 clones, about 88% appearing once. V was trimmed by 4 bases and J by 4 bases, leaving 16 bases between them. The CDR3 runs 16 residues. CDR1 and CDR2 from the germline V gene are LGHDT and YNNKEL (reference sequence). The sample comprised peripheral blood. This TCR was sampled from a woman in her fifties or sixties with COVID-19, enrolled during active disease. The chain combines TRBV3-1 (or the pseudogene TRBV3-2) with TRBJ2-2; the D gene is possibly TRBD1 (6 bases). This CDR3 reads CASSLNRVEGTGELFF. The DNA for the CDR3 is TGTGCCAGCAGCCTAAACAGGGTAGAGGGCACCGGGGAGCTGTTTTTT.